This T cell receptor beta chain derives from a study of T cell repertoires in cytomegalovirus infection. This clonotype was recorded a few times. The antigen remains unidentified. One entry per CDR3 protein results from TCRdb running MiXCR on the reads. The sample has approximately 1,000,000 distinct CDR3 sequences, roughly 30% seen once. The sample here was cultured CD8+ T cells from PBMCs, taken from culture after CMV antigen stimulation. This clonotype originated in a human donor in good health (CMV status not recorded). Some clones in this sample may be carry-over from other donors' samples.

CDR3 nucleotides: TGTGCCAGCAGCGACGGGACTAGCGGGGGCAACACCGGGGAGCTGTTTTTT. This encodes CASSDGTSGGNTGELFF. This chain links TRBV6-2 or TRBV6-3 with TRBJ2-2; TRBD2 matches 14 bases. Germline CDR1 reads MNHEY; CDR2 reads SVGEGT. The length of the CDR3 is 17 residues. V shed 6 bases and J 2 bases; nucleotides not matched to a gene: 5.